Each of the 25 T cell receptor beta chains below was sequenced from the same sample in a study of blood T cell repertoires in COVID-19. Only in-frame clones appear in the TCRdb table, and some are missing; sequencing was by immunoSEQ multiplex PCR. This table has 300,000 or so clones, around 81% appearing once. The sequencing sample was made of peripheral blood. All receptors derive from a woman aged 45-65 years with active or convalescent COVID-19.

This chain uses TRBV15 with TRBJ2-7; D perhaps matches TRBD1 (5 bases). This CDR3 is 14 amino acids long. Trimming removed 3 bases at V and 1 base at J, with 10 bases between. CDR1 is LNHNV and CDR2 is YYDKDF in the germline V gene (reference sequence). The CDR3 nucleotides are TGTGCCACCAGCAGGGAAGACAGTTCCTACGAGCAGTACTTC. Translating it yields CATSREDSSYEQYF. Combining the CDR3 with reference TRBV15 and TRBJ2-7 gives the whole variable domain DAMVIQNPRYQVTQFGKPVTLSCSQTLNHNVMYWYQQKSSQAPKLLFHYYDKDFNNEADTPDNFQSRRPNTSFCFLDIRSPGLGDTAMYLCATSREDSSYEQYFGPGTRLTVT.

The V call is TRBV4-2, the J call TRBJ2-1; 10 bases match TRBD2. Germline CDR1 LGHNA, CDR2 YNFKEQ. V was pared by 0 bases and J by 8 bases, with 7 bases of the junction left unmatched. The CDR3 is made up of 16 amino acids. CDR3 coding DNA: TGTGCCAGCAGCCAAGAAACTAGCGGGACTGGGGATGAGCAGTTCTTC. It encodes CASSQETSGTGDEQFF.

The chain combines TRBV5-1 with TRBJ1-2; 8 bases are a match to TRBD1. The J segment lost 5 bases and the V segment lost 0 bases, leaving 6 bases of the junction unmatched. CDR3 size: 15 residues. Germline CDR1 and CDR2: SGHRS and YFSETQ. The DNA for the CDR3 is TGCGCCAGCAGCTTGGCCCAGGGACAGGCTTATGGCTACACCTTC. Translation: CASSLAQGQAYGYTF.

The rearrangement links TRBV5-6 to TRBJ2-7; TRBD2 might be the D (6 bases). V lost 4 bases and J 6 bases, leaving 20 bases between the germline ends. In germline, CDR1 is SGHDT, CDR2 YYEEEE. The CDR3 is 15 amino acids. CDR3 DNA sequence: TGTGCCAGCAGCCAGACTCCCGGGGGAACACGCGAGCAGTACTTC. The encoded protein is CASSQTPGGTREQYF.

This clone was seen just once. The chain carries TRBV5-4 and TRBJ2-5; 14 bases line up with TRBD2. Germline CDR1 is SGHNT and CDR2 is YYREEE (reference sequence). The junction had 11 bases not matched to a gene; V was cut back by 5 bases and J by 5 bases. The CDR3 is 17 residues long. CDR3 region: CASSQEGLAGGDETQYF. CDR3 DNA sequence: TGTGCCAGCAGTCAAGAAGGACTAGCGGGAGGAGACGAGACCCAGTACTTC.

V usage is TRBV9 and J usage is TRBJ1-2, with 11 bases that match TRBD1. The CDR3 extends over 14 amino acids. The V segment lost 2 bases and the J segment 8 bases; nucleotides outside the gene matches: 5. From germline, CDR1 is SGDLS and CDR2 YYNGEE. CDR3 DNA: TGTGCCAGCAGCGTGGGGACAGGGGGAAGGGGCTACACCTTC. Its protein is CASSVGTGGRGYTF.

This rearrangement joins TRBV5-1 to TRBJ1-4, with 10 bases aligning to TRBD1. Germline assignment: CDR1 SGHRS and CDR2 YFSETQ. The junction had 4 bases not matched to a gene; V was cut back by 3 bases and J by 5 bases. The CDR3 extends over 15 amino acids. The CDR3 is CASSWETGGNEKLFF. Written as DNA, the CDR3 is TGCGCCAGCAGCTGGGAGACAGGGGGCAATGAAAAACTGTTTTTT.

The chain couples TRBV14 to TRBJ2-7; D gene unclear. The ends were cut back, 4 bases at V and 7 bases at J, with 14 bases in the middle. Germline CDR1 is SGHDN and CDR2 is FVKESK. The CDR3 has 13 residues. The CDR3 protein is CASSRAGTVEQYF. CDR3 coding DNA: TGTGCCAGCAGCCGGGCAGGTACTGTTGAGCAGTACTTC.

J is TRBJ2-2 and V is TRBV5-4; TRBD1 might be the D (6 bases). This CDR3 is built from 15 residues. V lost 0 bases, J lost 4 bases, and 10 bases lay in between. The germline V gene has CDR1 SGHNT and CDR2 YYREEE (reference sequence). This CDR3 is CASSLAGHRTGELFF. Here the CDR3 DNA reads TGTGCCAGCAGCTTGGCGGGACACCGCACCGGGGAGCTGTTTTTT. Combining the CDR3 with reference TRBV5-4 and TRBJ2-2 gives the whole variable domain ETGVTQSPTHLIKTRGQQVTLRCSSQSGHNTVSWYQQALGQGPQFIFQYYREEENGRGNFPPRFSGLQFPNYSSELNVNALELDDSALYLCASSLAGHRTGELFFGEGSRLTVL.

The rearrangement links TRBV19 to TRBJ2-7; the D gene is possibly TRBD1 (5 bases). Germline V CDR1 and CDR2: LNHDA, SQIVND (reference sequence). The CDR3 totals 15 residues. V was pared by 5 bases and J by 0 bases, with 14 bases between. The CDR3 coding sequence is TGTGCCAGTAGTTCCCCTGGGGCTGCCTCCTACGAGCAGTACTTC. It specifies CASSSPGAASYEQYF.

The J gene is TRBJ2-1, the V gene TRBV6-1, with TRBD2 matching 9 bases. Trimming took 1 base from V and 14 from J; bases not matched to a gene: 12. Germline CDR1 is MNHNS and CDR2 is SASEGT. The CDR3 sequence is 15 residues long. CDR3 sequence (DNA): TGTGCCAGCAGTGAAGAAGTATTAGCGGGAGTCGTAGAGTTCTTC. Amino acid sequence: CASSEEVLAGVVEFF.

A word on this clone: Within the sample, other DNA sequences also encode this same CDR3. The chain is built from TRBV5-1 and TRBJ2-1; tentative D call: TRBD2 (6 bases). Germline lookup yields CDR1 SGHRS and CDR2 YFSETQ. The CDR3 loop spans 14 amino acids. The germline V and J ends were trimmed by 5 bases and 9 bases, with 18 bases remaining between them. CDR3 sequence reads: CASRPRELVAEQFF. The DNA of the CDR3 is TGCGCCAGCAGACCTCGGGAGCTAGTGGCTGAGCAGTTCTTC. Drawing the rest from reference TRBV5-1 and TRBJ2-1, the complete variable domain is KAGVTQTPRYLIKTRGQQVTLSCSPISGHRSVSWYQQTPGQGLQFLFEYFSETQRNKGNFPGRFSGRQFSNSRSEMNVSTLELGDSALYLCASRPRELVAEQFFGPGTRLTVL.

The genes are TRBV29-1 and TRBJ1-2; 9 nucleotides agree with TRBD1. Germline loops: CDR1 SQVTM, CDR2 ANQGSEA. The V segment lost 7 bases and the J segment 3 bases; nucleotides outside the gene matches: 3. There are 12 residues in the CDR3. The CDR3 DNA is TGCAGCGCCCGGACAGGGGACTATGGCTACACCTTC. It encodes CSARTGDYGYTF.

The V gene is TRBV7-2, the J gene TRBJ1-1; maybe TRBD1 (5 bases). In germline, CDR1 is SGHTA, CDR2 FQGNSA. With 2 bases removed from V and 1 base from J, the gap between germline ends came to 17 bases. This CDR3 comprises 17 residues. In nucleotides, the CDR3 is TGTGCCAGCAGCTTATGGCCCCGGGGGATTAGGAACACTGAAGCTTTCTTT. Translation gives CASSLWPRGIRNTEAFF. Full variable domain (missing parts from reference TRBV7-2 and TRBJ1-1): GAGVSQSPSNKVTEKGKDVELRCDPISGHTALYWYRQSLGQGLEFLIYFQGNSAPDKSGLPSDRFSAERTGGSVSTLTIQRTQQEDSAVYLCASSLWPRGIRNTEAFFGQGTRLTVV.

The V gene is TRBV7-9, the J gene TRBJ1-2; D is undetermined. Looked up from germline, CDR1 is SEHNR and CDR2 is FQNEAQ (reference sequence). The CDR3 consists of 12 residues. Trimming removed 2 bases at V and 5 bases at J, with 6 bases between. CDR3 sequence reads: CASSLQEYGYTF. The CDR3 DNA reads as TGTGCCAGCAGCTTACAGGAATATGGCTACACCTTC.

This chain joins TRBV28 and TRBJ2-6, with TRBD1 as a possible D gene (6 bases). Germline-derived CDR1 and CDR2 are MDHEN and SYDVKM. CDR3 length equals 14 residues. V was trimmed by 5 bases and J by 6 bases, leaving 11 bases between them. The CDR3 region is CASSTRTEANVLTF. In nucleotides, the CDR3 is TGTGCCAGCAGTACCCGGACAGAGGCCAACGTCCTGACTTTC.

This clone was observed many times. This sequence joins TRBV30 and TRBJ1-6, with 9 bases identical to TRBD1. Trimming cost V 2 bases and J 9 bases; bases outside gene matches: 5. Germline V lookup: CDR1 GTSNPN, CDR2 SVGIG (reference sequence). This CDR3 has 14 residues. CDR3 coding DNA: TGTGCCTGGAGTACCGGGACAGGGTTTTCACCCCTCCACTTT. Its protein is CAWSTGTGFSPLHF.

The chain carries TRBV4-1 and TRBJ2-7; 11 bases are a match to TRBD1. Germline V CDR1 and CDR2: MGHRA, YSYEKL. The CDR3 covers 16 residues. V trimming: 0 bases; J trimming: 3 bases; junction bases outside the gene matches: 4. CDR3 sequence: CASSQDSGTGGYEQYF. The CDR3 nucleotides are TGCGCCAGCAGCCAAGACTCCGGGACAGGGGGCTACGAGCAGTACTTC.

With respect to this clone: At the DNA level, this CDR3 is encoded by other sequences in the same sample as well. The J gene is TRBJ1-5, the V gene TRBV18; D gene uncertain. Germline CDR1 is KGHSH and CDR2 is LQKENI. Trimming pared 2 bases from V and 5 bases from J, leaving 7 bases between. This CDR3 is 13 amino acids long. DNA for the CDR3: TGTGCCAGCTCACCAGGGAGGGATCAGCCCCAGCATTTT. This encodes CASSPGRDQPQHF. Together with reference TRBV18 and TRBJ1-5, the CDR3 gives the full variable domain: NAGVMQNPRHLVRRRGQEARLRCSPMKGHSHVYWYRQLPEEGLKFMVYLQKENIIDESGMPKERFSAEFPKEGPSILRIQQVVRGDSAAYFCASSPGRDQPQHFGDGTRLSIL.

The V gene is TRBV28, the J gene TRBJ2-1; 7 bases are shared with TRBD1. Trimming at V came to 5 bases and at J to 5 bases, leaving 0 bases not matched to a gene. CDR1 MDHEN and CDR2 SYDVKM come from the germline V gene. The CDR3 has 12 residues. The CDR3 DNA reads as TGTGCCAGCAGTGACAGGGACAATGAGCAGTTCTTC. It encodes CASSDRDNEQFF.

CDR3 amino acids: CASSPGQTTNEKLFF. CDR3 sequence (DNA): TGTGCCAGCTCACCAGGACAGACAACTAATGAAAAACTGTTTTTT. V usage is TRBV18 and J usage is TRBJ1-4; a weak D match, TRBD1 (6 bases). This CDR3 is built from 15 residues. V was clipped by 2 bases and J by 0 bases, with 7 bases between them. Germline V gene sequence: CDR1 KGHSH, CDR2 LQKENI.

CDR3 sequence: CASSLYGRAGNEQFF. CDR3 nucleotides: TGTGCCAGCAGTTTATACGGGAGGGCGGGGAATGAGCAGTTCTTC. V is TRBV27 and J is TRBJ2-1; 8 positions match TRBD2. The CDR3 runs to 15 residues. Germline CDR1 and CDR2: MNHEY and SMNVEV (reference sequence). V was pared by 1 base and J by 7 bases, with 6 bases of the junction left unmatched.

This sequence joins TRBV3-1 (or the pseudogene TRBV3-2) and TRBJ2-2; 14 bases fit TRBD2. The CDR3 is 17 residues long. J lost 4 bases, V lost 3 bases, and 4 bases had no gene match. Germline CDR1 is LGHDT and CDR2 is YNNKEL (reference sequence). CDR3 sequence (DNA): TGTGCCAGCAGCCAGTGGACTAGCGGGAGGCCCACCGGGGAGCTGTTTTTT. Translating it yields CASSQWTSGRPTGELFF.

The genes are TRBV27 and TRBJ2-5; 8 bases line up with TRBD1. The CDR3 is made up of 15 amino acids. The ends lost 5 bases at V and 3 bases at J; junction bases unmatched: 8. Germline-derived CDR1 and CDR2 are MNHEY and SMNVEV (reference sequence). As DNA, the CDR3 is TGTGCCAGCAGTACACAATTGGACAGGGAAGAGACCCAGTACTTC. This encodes CASSTQLDREETQYF.

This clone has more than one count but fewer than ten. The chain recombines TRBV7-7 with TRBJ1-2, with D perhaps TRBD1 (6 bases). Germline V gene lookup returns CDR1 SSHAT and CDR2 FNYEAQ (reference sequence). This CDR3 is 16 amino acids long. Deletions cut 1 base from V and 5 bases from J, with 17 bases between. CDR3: CASSLEVGTSFYGYTF. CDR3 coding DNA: TGTGCCAGCAGCTTAGAGGTTGGGACATCTTTTTATGGCTACACCTTC.